This entry features one T cell receptor (beta chain) sequence. The data stem from a study of cytomegalovirus exposure and HLA in healthy donors. A multiplex PCR was run with 60 Vbeta primers and 13 Jbeta primers. Repertoires were generated with immunoSEQ multiplex PCR, while TCRdb's copy carries only in-frame clones and drops some. The sample carries fewer than 200,000 clones, about three quarters recorded once. The sequence was collected from a female donor in good health and CMV-seronegative. The sample consisted of PBMCs.

The CDR3 DNA is TGTGCCACTACTCCCCTGGAGGGGGCGCGTGGCTACACCTTC. This gives the protein CATTPLEGARGYTF. The chain combines TRBV6-5 with TRBJ1-2; 7 positions agree with TRBD1. The CDR3 consists of 14 residues. The ends lost 10 bases at V and 7 bases at J; junction bases unmatched: 15. Per germline, CDR1 MNHEY and CDR2 SVGAGI.